Presented here are 2 T cell receptor beta chains from one specimen sequenced in a study of regulatory T cells in long-lasting Graves disease. Construction of TCR beta libraries relied on iRepertoire HTBI primers and on Arm-PCR targeting CDR3 regions. Each CDR3 protein is one row after TCRdb ran MiXCR on the multiplex PCR reads. Found here are hundreds of thousands of distinct CDR3 sequences, 13% of them singletons; the top ten hold 10%. Time point: newly diagnosed GD, antithyroid drugs for less than 3 months. Preparation of the TCR library used RNA extracted from PBMCs. These same records also appear under a second study, on T cells in Graves' hyperthyroidism and ophthalmopathy.

Sequences were derived from peripheral blood mononuclear cells (PBMCs), sampled at new diagnosis, from a patient treated with antithyroid drugs. All receptors come from a man aged 25-45 years with Graves disease.

Ten or more counts support this clonotype. The V gene is TRBV19, the J gene TRBJ2-4; TRBD1 matches 8 bases. J lost 7 bases, V lost 3 bases, and 2 bases had no gene match. Germline assignment: CDR1 LNHDA and CDR2 SQIVND (reference sequence). CDR3 size: 13 residues. The CDR3 sequence: CASSMNRGNIQYF. The CDR3 DNA follows: TGTGCCAGTAGTATGAACAGGGGGAACATTCAGTACTTC.

This clonotype came up many times. V gene TRBV7-9 combines with J gene TRBJ2-7, with TRBD2 identical over 7 bases. J was trimmed by 0 bases and V by 2 bases; bases with no gene match: 4. Germline V CDR1 and CDR2: SEHNR, FQNEAQ (reference sequence). CDR3 length: 15 amino acids. CDR3 DNA: TGTGCCAGCAGCTTACTAGCGGAGAGCTCCTACGAGCAGTACTTC. Its protein product is CASSLLAESSYEQYF.